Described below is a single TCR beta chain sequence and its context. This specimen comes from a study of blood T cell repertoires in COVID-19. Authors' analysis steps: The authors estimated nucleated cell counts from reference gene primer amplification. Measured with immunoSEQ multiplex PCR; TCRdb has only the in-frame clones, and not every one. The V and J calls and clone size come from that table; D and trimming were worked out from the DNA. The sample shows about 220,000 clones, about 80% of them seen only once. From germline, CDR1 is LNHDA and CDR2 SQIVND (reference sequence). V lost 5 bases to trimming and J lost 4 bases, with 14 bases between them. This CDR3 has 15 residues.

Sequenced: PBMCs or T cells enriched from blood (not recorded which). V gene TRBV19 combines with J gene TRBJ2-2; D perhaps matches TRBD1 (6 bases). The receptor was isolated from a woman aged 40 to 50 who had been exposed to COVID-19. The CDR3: CASSLTGPGTGELFF. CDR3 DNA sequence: TGTGCCAGTAGTCTAACAGGGCCAGGCACCGGGGAGCTGTTTTTT.